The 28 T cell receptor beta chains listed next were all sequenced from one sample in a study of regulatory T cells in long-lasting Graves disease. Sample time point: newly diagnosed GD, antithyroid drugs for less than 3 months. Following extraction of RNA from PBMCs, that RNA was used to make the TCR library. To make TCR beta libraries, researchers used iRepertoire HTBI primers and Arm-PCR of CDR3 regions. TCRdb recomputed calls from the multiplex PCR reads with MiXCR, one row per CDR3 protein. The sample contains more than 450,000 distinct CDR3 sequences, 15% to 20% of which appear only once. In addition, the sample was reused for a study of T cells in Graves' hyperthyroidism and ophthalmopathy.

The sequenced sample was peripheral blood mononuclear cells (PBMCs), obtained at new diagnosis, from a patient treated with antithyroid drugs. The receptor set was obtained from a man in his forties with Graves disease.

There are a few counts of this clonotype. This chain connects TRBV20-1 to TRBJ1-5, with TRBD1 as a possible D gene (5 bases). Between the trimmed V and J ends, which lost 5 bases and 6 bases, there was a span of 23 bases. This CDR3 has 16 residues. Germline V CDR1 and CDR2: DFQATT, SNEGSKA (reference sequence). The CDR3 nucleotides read TGCAGTGCTCGAAATTCCGGGGCAGGGTATGCTCAGCCCCAGCATTTT. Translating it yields CSARNSGAGYAQPQHF.

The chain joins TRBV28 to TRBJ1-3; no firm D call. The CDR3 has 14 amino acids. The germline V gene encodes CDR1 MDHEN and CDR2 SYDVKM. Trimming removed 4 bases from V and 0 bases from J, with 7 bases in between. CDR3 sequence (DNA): TGTGCCAGCAGTTACGGGAGCTCTGGAAACACCATATATTTT. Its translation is CASSYGSSGNTIYF.

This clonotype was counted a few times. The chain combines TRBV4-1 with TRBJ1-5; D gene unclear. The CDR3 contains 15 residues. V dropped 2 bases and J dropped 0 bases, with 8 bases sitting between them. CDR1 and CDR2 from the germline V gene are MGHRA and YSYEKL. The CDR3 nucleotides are TGCGCCAGCAGCCAAATACGGGATAGCAATCAGCCCCAGCATTTT. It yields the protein CASSQIRDSNQPQHF.

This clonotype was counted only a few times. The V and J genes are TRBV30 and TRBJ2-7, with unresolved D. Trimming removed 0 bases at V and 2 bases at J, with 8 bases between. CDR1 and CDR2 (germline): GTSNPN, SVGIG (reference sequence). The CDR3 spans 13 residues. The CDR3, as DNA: TGTGCCTGGAGTGTACACGGTACCTACGAGCAGTACTTC. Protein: CAWSVHGTYEQYF.

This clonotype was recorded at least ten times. The CDR3 loop is CAWSAGGYYEQYF. The CDR3 nucleotides read TGTGCCTGGAGTGCGGGAGGTTACTACGAGCAGTACTTC. The chain has TRBV30 and TRBJ2-7; 7 positions match TRBD2. CDR1 and CDR2 from the germline V gene are GTSNPN and SVGIG (reference sequence). V dropped 1 base and J dropped 3; count of bases not matched to a gene: 3. This CDR3 spans 13 amino acids.

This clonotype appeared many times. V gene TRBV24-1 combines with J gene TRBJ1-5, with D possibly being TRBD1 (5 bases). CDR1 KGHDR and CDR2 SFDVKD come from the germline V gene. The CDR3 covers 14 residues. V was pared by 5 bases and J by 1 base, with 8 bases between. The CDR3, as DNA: TGTGCCACCAGTGGAGCAGGGAGCAATCAGCCCCAGCATTTT. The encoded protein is CATSGAGSNQPQHF.

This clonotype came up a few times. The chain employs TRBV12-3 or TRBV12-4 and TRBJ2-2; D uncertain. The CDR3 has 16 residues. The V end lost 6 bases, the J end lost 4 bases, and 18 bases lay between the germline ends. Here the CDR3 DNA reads TGTGCCAGCAGGCCCCCCCTGCCCCGACTCACCGGGGAGCTGTTTTTT. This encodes CASRPPLPRLTGELFF.

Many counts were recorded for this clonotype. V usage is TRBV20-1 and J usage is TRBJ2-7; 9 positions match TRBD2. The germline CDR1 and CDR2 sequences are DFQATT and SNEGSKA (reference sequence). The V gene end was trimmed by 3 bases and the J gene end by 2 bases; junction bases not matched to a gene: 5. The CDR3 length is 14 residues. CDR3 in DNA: TGCAGTGCTAGTATAGCGGGAGTAACCTACGAGCAGTACTTC. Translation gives CSASIAGVTYEQYF.

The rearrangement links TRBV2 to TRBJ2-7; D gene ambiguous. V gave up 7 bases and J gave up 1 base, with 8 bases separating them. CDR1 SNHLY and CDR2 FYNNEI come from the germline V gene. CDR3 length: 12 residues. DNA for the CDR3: TGTGCCAGCATTGACTCTTCCTACGAGCAGTACTTC. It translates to CASIDSSYEQYF.

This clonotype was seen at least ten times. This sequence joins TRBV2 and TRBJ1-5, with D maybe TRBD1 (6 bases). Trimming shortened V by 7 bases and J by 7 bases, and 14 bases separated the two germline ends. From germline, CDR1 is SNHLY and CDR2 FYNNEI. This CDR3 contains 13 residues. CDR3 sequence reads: CASTLDSPQPQHF. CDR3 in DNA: TGTGCCAGCACCTTGGACAGTCCCCAGCCCCAGCATTTT.

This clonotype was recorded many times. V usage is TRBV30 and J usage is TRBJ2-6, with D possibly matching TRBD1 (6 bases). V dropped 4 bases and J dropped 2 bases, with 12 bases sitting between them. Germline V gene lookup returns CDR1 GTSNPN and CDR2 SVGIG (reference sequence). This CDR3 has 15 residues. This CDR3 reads CAWTGDTTGANVLTF. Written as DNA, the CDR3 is TGTGCCTGGACCGGGGACACTACTGGGGCCAACGTCCTGACTTTC. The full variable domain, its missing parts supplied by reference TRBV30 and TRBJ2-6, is SQTIHQWPATLVQPVGSPLSLECTVEGTSNPNLYWYRQAAGRGLQLLFYSVGIGQISSEVPQNLSASRPQDRQFILSSKKLLLSDSGFYLCAWTGDTTGANVLTFGAGSRLTVL.

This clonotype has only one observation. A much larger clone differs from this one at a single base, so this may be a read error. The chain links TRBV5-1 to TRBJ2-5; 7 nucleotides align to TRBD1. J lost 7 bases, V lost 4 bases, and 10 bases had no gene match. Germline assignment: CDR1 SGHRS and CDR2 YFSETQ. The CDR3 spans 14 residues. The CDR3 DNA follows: TGCGCCAGCAGCCTCCGGGACAGTGGAGGGACCCAGTACTTC. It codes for CASSLRDSGGTQYF. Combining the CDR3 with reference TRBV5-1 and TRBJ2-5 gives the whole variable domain KAGVTQTPRYLIKTRGQQVTLSCSPISGHRSVSWYQQTPGQGLQFLFEYFSETQRNKGNFPGRFSGRQFSNSRSEMNVSTLELGDSALYLCASSLRDSGGTQYFGPGTRLLVL.

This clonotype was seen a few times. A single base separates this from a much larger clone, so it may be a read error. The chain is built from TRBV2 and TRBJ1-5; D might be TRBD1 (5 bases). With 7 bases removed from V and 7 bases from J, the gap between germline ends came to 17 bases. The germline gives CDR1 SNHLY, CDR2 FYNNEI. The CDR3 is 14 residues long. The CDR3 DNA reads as TGTGCCAGCACCACGGGCAGGGCCGGGCAGCCCCAGCATTTT. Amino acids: CASTTGRAGQPQHF.

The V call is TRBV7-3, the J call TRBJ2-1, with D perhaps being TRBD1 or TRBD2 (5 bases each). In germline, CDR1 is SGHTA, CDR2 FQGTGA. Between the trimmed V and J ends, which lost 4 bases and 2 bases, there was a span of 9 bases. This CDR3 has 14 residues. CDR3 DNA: TGTGCCAGCAGCTCCGGGACCACCTACAATGAGCAGTTCTTC. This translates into CASSSGTTYNEQFF.

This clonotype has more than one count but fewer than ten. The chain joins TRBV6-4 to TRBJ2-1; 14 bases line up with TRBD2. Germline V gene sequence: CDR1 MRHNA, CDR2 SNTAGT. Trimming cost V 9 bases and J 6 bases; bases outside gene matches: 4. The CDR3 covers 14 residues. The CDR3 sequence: CASAGTSGGNEQFF. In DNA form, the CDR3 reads TGTGCCAGTGCCGGGACTAGCGGGGGCAATGAGCAGTTCTTC.

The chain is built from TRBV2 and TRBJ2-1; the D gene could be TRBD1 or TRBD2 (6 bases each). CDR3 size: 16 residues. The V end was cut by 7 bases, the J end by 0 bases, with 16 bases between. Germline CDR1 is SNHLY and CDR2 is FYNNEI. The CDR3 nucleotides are TGTGCCAGCAAGGGGGGAGGCTTTTACTCCTACAATGAGCAGTTCTTC. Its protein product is CASKGGGFYSYNEQFF.

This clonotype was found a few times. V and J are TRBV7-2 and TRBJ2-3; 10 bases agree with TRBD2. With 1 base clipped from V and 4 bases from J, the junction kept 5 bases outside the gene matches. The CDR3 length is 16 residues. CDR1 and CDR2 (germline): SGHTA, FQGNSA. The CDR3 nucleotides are TGTGCCAGCAGCTTAGAGACTAGCGGGCGGGCAGATACGCAGTATTTT. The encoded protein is CASSLETSGRADTQYF.

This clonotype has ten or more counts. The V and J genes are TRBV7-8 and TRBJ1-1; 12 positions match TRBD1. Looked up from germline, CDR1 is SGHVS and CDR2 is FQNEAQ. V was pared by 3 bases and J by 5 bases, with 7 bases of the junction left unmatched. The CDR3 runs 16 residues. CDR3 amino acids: CASSFRDRGQQTEAFF. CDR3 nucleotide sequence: TGTGCCAGCAGCTTTCGGGACAGGGGGCAGCAGACTGAAGCTTTCTTT.

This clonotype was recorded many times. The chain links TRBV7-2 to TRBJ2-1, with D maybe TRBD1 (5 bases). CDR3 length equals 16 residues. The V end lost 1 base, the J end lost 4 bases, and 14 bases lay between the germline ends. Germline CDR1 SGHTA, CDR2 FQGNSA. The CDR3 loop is CASSLVRPTDYNEQFF. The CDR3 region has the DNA TGTGCCAGCAGCTTAGTACGACCGACAGATTACAATGAGCAGTTCTTC.

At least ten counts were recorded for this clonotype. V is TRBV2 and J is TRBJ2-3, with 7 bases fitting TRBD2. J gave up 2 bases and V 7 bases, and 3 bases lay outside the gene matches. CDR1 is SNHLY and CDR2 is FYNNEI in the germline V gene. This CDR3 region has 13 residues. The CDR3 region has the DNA TGTGCCAGCACCCGGGAGGTCACAGATACGCAGTATTTT. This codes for CASTREVTDTQYF. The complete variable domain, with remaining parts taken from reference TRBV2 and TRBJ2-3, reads EPEVTQTPSHQVTQMGQEVILRCVPISNHLYFYWYRQILGQKVEFLVSFYNNEISEKSEIFDDQFSVERPDGSNFTLKIRSTKLEDSAMYFCASTREVTDTQYFGPGTRLTVL.

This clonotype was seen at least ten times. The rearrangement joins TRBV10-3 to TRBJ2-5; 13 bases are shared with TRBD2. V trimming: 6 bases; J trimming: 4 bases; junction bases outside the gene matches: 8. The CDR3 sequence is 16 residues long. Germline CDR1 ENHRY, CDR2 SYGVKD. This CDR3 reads CAISERTSGSPETQYF. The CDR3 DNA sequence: TGTGCCATCAGCGAAAGGACTAGCGGGAGCCCAGAGACCCAGTACTTC.

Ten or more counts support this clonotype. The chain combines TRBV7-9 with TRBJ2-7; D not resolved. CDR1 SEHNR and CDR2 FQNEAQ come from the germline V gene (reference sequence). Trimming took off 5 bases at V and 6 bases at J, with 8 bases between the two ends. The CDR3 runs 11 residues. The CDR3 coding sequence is TGTGCCAGCAGCCCAGACTTCGAGCAGTACTTC. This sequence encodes CASSPDFEQYF.

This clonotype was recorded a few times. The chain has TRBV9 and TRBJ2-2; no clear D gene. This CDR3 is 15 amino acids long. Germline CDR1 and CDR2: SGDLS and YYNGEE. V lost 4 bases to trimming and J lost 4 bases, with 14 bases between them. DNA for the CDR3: TGTGCCAGCAGCACGACCCCTCCGAGCACCGGGGAGCTGTTTTTT. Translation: CASSTTPPSTGELFF.

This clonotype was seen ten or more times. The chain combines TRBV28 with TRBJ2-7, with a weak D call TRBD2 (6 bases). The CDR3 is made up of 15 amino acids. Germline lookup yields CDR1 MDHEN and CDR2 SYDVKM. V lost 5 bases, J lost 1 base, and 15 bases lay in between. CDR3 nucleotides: TGTGCCAGCAGTCCCCCCGGGACTGGGTCCTACGAGCAGTACTTC. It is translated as CASSPPGTGSYEQYF.

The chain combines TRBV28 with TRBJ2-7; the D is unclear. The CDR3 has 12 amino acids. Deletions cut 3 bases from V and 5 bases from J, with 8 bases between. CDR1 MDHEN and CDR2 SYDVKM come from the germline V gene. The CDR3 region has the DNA TGTGCCAGCAGTTTGCAGAGGCACGAGCAGTACTTC. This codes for CASSLQRHEQYF.

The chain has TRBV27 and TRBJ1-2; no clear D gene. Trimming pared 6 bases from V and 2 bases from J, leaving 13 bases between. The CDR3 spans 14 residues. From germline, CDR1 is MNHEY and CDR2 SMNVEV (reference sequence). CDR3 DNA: TGTGCCAGCAGCTCAACTAATTTCAACTATGGCTACACCTTC. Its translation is CASSSTNFNYGYTF.

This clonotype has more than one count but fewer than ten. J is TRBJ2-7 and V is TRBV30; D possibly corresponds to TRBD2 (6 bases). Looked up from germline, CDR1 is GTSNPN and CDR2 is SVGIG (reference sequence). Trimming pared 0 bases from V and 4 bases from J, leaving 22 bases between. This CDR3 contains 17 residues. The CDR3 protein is CAWSVIFGSSGRYEQYF. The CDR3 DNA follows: TGTGCCTGGAGTGTTATCTTCGGGAGTTCAGGTCGGTACGAGCAGTACTTC.

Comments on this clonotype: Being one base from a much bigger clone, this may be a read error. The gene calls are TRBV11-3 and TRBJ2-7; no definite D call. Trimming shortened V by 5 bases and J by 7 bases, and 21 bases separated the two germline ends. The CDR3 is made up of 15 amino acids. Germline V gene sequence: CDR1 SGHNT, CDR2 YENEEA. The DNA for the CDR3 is TGTGCCAGCAGCCCAAGGAGAAGCTCCTACAATGAGCAGTACTTC. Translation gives CASSPRRSSYNEQYF.